This is a list of T cell receptor beta chains from one sample in a study of blood T cell repertoires in COVID-19. TCRdb's table, derived via immunoSEQ multiplex PCR, lists solely in-frame clones and lacks some. The table has roughly 460,000 clones, roughly 90% seen once; the top ten hold approximately 0.92%. Sequenced sample: peripheral blood. These receptors all come from a man younger than 35 with COVID-19, enrolled during active disease. Each CDR3 is given with its conserved first and last residue. A D gene is named only where the DNA matches it firmly. Where a row states a size, it is once, few, many or the class of an expanded clone; other rows omit it.

clone_size j_call cdr3_length d_call v_call cdr3_nt cdr3_aa
NA TRBJ1-3 16 NA TRBV3-1/TRBV3-2 TGTGCCAGCAGCCTCGGGCAGGGTAGCTCTGGAAACACCATATATTTT CASSLGQGSSGNTIYF
NA TRBJ1-6 16 TRBD1 TRBV30 TGTGCCTGGACCTACACGGGGCAGGGGGCGAGTTCACCCCTCCACTTT CAWTYTGQGASSPLHF
NA TRBJ2-1 14 TRBD2 TRBV3-1/TRBV3-2 TGTGCCAGCAGTTGGGAAGGCGGGGGCAATGAGCAGTTCTTC CASSWEGGGNEQFF
NA TRBJ2-5 13 TRBD1 TRBV5-1 TGCGCCAGCAGCCCGGACAGGCAAGAGACCCAGTACTTC CASSPDRQETQYF
NA TRBJ1-5 13 NA TRBV5-5 TGTGCCAGCAGTCGGGAGGTCGGTAGGCCCCAGCATTTT CASSREVGRPQHF
once TRBJ1-4 16 TRBD1 TRBV5-1 TGCGCCAGCAGCCCTAGCGGACAGGGTACTAATGAAAAACTGTTTTTT CASSPSGQGTNEKLFF
NA TRBJ2-6 14 NA TRBV29-1 TGCAGCGTCTTACAGGGCGTTGGGGCCAACGTCCTGACTTTC CSVLQGVGANVLTF
NA TRBJ2-5 14 TRBD2 TRBV5-4 TGTGCCAGCTCTCTAGCGGGAGGGGGAGAGACCCAGTACTTC CASSLAGGGETQYF
NA TRBJ2-2 15 TRBD2 TRBV6-5 TGTGCCAGCAGCTACGGACTAGTCCCCGCCGGGGAGCTGTTTTTT CASSYGLVPAGELFF
NA TRBJ2-1 14 TRBD2 TRBV5-1 TGCGCCAGCAGCTTGTTCAGCGGGAGCAATGAGCAGTTCTTC CASSLFSGSNEQFF
NA TRBJ2-1 17 TRBD2 TRBV4-1 TGCGCCAGCAGCCGGTCACCGGGACTAGCAAGTGTGGATGAGCAGTTCTTC CASSRSPGLASVDEQFF
NA TRBJ2-2 16 TRBD1 TRBV4-1 TGCGCCAGCAGCCAAGCCCCGGGACAGGGGGCCGGGGAGCTGTTTTTT CASSQAPGQGAGELFF
NA TRBJ2-4 14 NA TRBV7-8 TGTGCCAGCAGTCCCGTAGGAGGCAAAAACATTCAGTACTTC CASSPVGGKNIQYF
NA TRBJ1-1 16 TRBD1 TRBV6-1 TGTGCCAGCAGTGAATTCGGGACAGGTATGAACACTGAAGCTTTCTTT CASSEFGTGMNTEAFF
NA TRBJ2-7 14 TRBD1 TRBV2 TGTGCCAGCCTCGATGACAGGGGTTTTAACGAGCAGTACTTC CASLDDRGFNEQYF
NA TRBJ2-7 15 NA TRBV5-1 TGCGCCAGCAGAAAGACAGGCGCAAGCTCCTACGAGCAGTACTTC CASRKTGASSYEQYF
NA TRBJ1-2 12 TRBD1 TRBV27 TGTGCCAGCAGGGGACAGGGGCTAGGCTACACCTTC CASRGQGLGYTF
NA TRBJ2-3 16 NA TRBV7-2 TGTGCCAGCAGCGACAGGCCAGAAACTAGCACAGATACGCAGTATTTT CASSDRPETSTDTQYF
NA TRBJ1-1 14 TRBD1 TRBV6-5 TGTGCCAGCAGTTACGGACAGGGGAACACTGAAGCTTTCTTT CASSYGQGNTEAFF
NA TRBJ2-1 16 NA TRBV7-8 TGTGCCAGCTCCGACGTAGGAGCCGTCCAGTACAATGAGCAGTTCTTC CASSDVGAVQYNEQFF
once TRBJ2-4 14 TRBD1 TRBV7-9 TGTGCCAGCAGCCCTGACAGGGTCAAAAACATTCAGTACTTC CASSPDRVKNIQYF
NA TRBJ2-3 15 TRBD2 TRBV11-2 TGTGCCAGCAGCTACTGGACTAGCAGCACAGATACGCAGTATTTT CASSYWTSSTDTQYF
NA TRBJ2-1 13 TRBD2 TRBV4-1 TGCGCCAGCAGCTTCCTAGCGGCCAATGAGCAGTTCTTC CASSFLAANEQFF
once TRBJ2-3 14 TRBD2 TRBV2 TGTGCCAGCGGGACTAGCGGGATCCCAGATACGCAGTATTTT CASGTSGIPDTQYF
once TRBJ2-2 15 NA TRBV24-1 TGTGCCACCAGTGATTCAGGGGTTAACACCGGGGAGCTGTTTTTT CATSDSGVNTGELFF
NA TRBJ1-1 18 NA TRBV5-6 TGTGCCAGCAGCTTGGTTCGGTCACCCCAAGATAGAGACACTGAAGCTTTCTTT CASSLVRSPQDRDTEAFF
NA TRBJ2-5 16 TRBD1 TRBV7-9 TGTGCCAGCAGCTCCTCCGGGACAGGGTGGGGAGAGACCCAGTACTTC CASSSSGTGWGETQYF